This T cell receptor (beta chain) was sequenced in a study of T cell repertoires in cytomegalovirus infection. Study-level information: Researchers turned to recently identified HLA-C-restricted CMV epitopes as well as well-studied HLA-B-restricted ones. Public TCR beta signatures provided an indication of both CMV infection and a matching HLA type.

In its sample, this clonotype was seen a few times. Its antigen is currently unknown. Study-wide findings and caveats: There were carriers of CMV plus the relevant HLA, and cumulative public TCR beta family frequency identified them. HLA-C-restricted CMV-specific TCR beta clonotypes were dominant in the ex vivo response.

A single record per CDR3 protein comes from TCRdb applying MiXCR to the reads. Among about 160,000 distinct CDR3 sequences listed, less than 25% were seen once. CDR3 length: 19 residues. Germline V gene lookup returns CDR1 SGHAT and CDR2 FQNNGV. V was pared by 2 bases and J by 4 bases, with 25 bases between. The clonotype originates from a human donor in good health (CMV status not recorded). Some clones in this sample may be carry-over from other donors' samples. This chain uses TRBV11-2 with TRBJ2-3, with D possibly TRBD2 on 6 matching bases. The sequencing used CD8+ T cells from cultured PBMCs, collected from culture after CMV antigen stimulation. The CDR3 bases are TGTGCCAGCAGCTTATTCCCCCTTTCTGCGGGATATGAATCAGATACGCAGTATTTT. Protein sequence: CASSLFPLSAGYESDTQYF.